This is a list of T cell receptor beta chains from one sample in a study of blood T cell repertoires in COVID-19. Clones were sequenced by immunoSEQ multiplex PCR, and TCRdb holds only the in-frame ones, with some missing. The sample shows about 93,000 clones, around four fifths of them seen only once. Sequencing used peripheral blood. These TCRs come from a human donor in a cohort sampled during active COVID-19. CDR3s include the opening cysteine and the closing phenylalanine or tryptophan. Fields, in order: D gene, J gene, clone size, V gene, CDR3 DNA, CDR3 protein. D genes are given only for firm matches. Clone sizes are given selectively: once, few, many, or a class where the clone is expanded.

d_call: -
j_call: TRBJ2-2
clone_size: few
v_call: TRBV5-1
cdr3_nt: TGCGCCAGCAGCCAGGACAGTCCCTACACCGGGGAGCTGTTTTTT
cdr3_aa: CASSQDSPYTGELFF

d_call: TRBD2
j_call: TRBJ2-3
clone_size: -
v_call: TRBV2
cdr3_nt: TGTGCCAGCAAGACTAGCGGGGGGGCCGATACGCAGTATTTT
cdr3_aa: CASKTSGGADTQYF

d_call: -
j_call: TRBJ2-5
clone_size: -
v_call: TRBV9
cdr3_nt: TGTGCCAGCAGCGTAAGTCCGAGAGTGGACTCACTACAAGAGACCCAGTACTTC
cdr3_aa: CASSVSPRVDSLQETQYF

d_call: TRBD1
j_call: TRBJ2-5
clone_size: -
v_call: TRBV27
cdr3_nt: TGTGCCAGCAGGACAGGGGCGGAGACCCAGTACTTC
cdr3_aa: CASRTGAETQYF

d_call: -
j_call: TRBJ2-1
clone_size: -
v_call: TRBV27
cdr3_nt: TGTGCCAGCAGACCCGGAGGGGGGGCATACAATGAGCAGTTCTTC
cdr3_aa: CASRPGGGAYNEQFF

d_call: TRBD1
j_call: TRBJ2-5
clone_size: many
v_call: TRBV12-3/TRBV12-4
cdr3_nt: TGTGCCAGCAGTTCTCGACAGGGCCAGTACTTC
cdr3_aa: CASSSRQGQYF

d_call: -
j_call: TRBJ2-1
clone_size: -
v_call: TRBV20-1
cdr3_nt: TGCAGTGCCGCCGAAGCTCAAGAGCAGTTCTTC
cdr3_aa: CSAAEAQEQFF

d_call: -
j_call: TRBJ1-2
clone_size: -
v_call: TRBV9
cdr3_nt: TGTGCCAGCAGCCGGGACAATAACTATGGCTACACCTTC
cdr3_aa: CASSRDNNYGYTF

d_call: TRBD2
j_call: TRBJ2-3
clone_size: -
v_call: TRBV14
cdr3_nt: TGTGCCAGCAGCCAAGGACTAGCGGTAACCACAGATACGCAGTATTTT
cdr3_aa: CASSQGLAVTTDTQYF

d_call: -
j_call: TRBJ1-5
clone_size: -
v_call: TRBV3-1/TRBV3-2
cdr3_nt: TGTGCCAGCAGCCAAGGGGCGAATAGCAATCAGCCCCAGCATTTT
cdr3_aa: CASSQGANSNQPQHF

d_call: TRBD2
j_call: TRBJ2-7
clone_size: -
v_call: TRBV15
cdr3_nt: TGTGCCACCAGCAGAGCCCCTAGCGGGAGTTCCAGGTTGTACGAGCAGTACTTC
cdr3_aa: CATSRAPSGSSRLYEQYF

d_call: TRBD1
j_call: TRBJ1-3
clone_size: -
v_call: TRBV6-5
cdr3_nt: TGTGCCAGCAGCCGGGACAGCCGAAACACCATATATTTT
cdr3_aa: CASSRDSRNTIYF

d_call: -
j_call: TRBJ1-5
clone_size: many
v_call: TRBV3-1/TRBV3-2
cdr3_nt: TGTGCCAGCAGTTTCCGGGGGCCCCAGCATTTT
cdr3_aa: CASSFRGPQHF

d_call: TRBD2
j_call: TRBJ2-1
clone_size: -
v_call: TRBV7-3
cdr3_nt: TGTGCCAGCAGCCCGAGACCGGGACTAGCGGGGGGGAGGTCCTACAATGAGCAGTTCTTC
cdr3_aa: CASSPRPGLAGGRSYNEQFF

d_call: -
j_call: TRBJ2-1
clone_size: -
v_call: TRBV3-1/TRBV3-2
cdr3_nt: TGTGCCAGCAGCACCGGATTAGGACTTGAAAGGTTCTTC
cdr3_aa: CASSTGLGLERFF

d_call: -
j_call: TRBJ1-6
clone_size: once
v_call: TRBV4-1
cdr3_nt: TGCGCCAGCAGCCAAGAGGACTCCATGAGATATAATTCACCCCTCCACTTT
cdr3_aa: CASSQEDSMRYNSPLHF

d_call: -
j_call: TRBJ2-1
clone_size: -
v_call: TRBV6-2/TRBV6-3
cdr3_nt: TGTGCCAGCAGTTCCTTGAGGGGGAGCTCCTACAATGAGCAGTTCTTC
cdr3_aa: CASSSLRGSSYNEQFF

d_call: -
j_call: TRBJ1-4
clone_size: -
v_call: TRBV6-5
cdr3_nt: TGTGCCAGCAGTTGGGACACCTATGCAACTAATGAAAAACTGTTTTTT
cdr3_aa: CASSWDTYATNEKLFF

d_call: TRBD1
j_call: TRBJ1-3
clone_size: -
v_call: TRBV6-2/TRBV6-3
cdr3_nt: TGTGCCAGCAGTTACTCGGGACAGAGCTCTGGAAACACCATATATTTT
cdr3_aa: CASSYSGQSSGNTIYF

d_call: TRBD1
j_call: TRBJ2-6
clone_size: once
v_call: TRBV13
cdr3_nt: TGTGCCAGCAGCTCGACAGGGTTTAGTACTGGGGCCAACGTCCTGACTTTC
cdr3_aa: CASSSTGFSTGANVLTF

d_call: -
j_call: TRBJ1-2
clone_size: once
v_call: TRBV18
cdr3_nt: TGTGCCAGCTCGACGTTCGACAGCTATGGCTACACCTTC
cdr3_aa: CASSTFDSYGYTF

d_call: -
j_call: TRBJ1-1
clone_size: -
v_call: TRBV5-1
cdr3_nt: TGCGCCAGCGGGTCTGACATGAACACTGAAGCTTTCTTT
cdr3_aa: CASGSDMNTEAFF